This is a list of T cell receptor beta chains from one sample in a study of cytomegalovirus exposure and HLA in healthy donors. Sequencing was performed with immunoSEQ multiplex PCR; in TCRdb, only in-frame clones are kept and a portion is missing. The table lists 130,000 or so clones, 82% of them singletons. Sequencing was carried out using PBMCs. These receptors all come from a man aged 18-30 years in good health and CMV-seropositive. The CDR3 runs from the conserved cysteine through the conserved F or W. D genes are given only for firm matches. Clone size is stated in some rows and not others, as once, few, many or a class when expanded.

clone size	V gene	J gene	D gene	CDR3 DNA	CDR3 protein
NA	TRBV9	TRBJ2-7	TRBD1	TGTGCCAGCAGCGCCGGGACAGGGCGAGAGAATAGGCAGTACTTC	CASSAGTGRENRQYF
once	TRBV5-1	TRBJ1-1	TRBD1	TGCGCCAGCAGCGCGGACAGGGGGTCGGGCACTGAAGCTTTCTTT	CASSADRGSGTEAFF
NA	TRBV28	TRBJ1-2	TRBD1	TGTGCCACCCTAATGGGGGACAGGTACTATGGCTACACCTTC	CATLMGDRYYGYTF
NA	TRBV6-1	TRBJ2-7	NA	TGTGCCAGCAGTGATCAGGGCTACGAGCAGTACTTC	CASSDQGYEQYF
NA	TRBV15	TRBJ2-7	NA	TGTGCCACCAGCAGAGAGGCAGGGGCTTCCTACGAGCAGTACTTC	CATSREAGASYEQYF
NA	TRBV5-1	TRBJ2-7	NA	TGCGCCAGCAGCTTGCGAGGGCAGGGGGGCTACGAGCAGTACTTC	CASSLRGQGGYEQYF
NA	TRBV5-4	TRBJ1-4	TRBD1	TGTGCCAGCAGCTTGGCAGGACAGGGACGTGAAAAACTGTTTTTT	CASSLAGQGREKLFF
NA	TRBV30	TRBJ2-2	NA	TGTGCCTGGGCGGGACAGACCACCGGGGAGCTGTTTTTT	CAWAGQTTGELFF
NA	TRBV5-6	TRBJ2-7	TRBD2	TGTGCCAGCAGCTTGGTGGCTAGCGGGAGAGTAGACTACGAGCAGTACTTC	CASSLVASGRVDYEQYF
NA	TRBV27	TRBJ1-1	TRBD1	TGTGCCAGCAGTCTGGACAGGATAAACACTGAAGCTTTCTTT	CASSLDRINTEAFF
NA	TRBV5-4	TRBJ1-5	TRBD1	TGTGCCAGCAGCTTGGATGGGACAGCCACCAATCAGCCCCAGCATTTT	CASSLDGTATNQPQHF
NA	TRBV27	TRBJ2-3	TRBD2	TGTGCCAGCAGTCCCTCTCCGGCCGGACTAGCGGGAGGAACAGATACGCAGTATTTT	CASSPSPAGLAGGTDTQYF
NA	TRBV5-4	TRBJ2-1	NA	TGTGCCAGCAGCTGGGGGGGCGGCGGGAGCTCCTACAATGAGCAGTTCTTC	CASSWGGGGSSYNEQFF
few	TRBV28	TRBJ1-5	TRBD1	TGTGCCAGCACCGACCGGGACAGGCCCAGCAATCAGCCCCAGCATTTT	CASTDRDRPSNQPQHF
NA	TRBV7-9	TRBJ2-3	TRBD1	TGTGCCAGCAGCTTAGTGTTAGGGCCGGGACAGAAAACAGATACGCAGTATTTT	CASSLVLGPGQKTDTQYF
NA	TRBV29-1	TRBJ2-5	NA	TGCAGCCCCACGAGGGCCCAAGAGACCCAGTACTTC	CSPTRAQETQYF
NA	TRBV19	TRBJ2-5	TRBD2	TGTGCCAGTATGGGGCTAGCGGGGAACCAAGAGACCCAGTACTTC	CASMGLAGNQETQYF
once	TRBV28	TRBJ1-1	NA	TGTGCCAGCAGTCCCCACAGGGCCTCAAGGAACACTGAAGCTTTCTTT	CASSPHRASRNTEAFF
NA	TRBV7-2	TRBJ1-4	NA	TGTGCCAGCAGCTTGGGGAGGACTAATGAAAAGCTGTTTTTT	CASSLGRTNEKLFF